This TCR beta chain was recovered during a study of T cell responses to AZD1222 COVID-19 vaccine. Across the whole study: Pooling covered second doses at about 4 or about 12 weeks. Study results and limitations: Dominant at 160-218 and 743-854, vaccine-associated CD4 TCRs also spanned spike. Reportedly, nearly half of unique spike TCRs recognized epitopes outside B.1.351/B.1.1.7 mutations. Seropositivity was recorded at baseline in only 6 or 7 AZD1222 recipients.

The protocol was immunoSEQ multiplex PCR, while the TCRdb copy is restricted to in-frame clones and leaves out a portion. The sample contains about 96,000 clones, roughly nine tenths of which appear only once. The CDR3 has 14 amino acids. The trim removed 4 bases at V and 7 bases at J, leaving 9 bases unmatched. Germline CDR1 and CDR2: MNHEY and SVGEGT. A remark on this clone: Its antigen is undetermined.

The specimen was peripheral blood, collected on day 0 of AZD1222 vaccination. The clonotype originates from an adult in good health. The chain employs TRBV6-2 or TRBV6-3 and TRBJ1-2; 7 nucleotides agree with TRBD1. The CDR3 region has the DNA TGTGCCAGCAGTTCGGGCAGGGGGATGTTTGGCTACACCTTC. This codes for CASSSGRGMFGYTF.